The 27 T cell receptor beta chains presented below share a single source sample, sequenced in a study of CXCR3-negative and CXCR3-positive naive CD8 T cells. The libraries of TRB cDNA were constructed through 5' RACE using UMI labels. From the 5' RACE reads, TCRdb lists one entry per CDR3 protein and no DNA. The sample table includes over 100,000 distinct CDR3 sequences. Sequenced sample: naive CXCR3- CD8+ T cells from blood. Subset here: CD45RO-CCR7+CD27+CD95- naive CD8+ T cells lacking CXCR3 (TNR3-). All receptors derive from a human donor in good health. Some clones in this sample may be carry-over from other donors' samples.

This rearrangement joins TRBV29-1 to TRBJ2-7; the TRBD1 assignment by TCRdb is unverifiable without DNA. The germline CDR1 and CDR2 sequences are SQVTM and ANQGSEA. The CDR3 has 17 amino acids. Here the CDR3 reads CSVEFFPDQGFGYEQYF.

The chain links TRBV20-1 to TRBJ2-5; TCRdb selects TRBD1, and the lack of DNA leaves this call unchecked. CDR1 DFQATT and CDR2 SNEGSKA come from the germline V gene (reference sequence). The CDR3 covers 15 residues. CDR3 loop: CSAILGRWGQETQYF.

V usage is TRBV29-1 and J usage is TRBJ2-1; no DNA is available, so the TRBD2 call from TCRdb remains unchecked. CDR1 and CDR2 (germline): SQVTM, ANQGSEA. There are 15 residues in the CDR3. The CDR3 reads CSVEPSGLQYNEQFF.

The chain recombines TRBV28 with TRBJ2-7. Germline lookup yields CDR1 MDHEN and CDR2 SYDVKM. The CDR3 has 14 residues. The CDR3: CASRADRGAYEQYF. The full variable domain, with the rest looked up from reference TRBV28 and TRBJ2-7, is DVKVTQSSRYLVKRTGEKVFLECVQDMDHENMFWYRQDPGLGLRLIYFSYDVKMKEKGDIPEGYSVSREKKERFSLILESASTNQTSMYLCASRADRGAYEQYFGPGTRLTVT.

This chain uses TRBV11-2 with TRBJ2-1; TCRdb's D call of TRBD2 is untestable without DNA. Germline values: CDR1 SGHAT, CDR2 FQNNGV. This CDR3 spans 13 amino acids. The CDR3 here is CASSPSPRNEQFF.

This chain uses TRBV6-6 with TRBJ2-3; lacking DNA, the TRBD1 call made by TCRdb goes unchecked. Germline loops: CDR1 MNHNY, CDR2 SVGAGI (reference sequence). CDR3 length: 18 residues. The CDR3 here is CASSYSVEVSGTTDTQYF.

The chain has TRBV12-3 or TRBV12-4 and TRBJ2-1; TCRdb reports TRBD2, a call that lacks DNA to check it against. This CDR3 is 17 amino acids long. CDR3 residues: CASRLSQGLYLYNEQFF.

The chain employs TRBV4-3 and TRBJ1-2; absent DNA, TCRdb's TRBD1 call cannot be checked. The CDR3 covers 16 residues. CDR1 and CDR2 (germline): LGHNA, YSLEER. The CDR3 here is CASSQDAGTFNYGYTF.

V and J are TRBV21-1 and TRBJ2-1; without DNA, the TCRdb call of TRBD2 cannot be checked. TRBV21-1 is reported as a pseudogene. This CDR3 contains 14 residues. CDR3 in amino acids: CASSHLLHAGGPVF.

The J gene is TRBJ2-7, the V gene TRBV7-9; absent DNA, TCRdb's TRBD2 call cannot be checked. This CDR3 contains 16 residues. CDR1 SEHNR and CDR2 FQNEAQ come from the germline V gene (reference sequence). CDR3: CASSPRTSGKAYEQYF. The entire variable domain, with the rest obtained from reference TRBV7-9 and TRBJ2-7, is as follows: DTGVSQNPRHKITKRGQNVTFRCDPISEHNRLYWYRQTLGQGPEFLTYFQNEAQLEKSRLLSDRFSAERPKGSFSTLEIQRTEQGDSAMYLCASSPRTSGKAYEQYFGPGTRLTVT.

The CDR3 is CASSVASDWNEQYF. V and J are TRBV7-9 and TRBJ2-7. Germline V gene data show CDR1 as SEHNR and CDR2 as FQNEAQ (reference sequence). The CDR3 is 14 amino acids.

CDR3 amino acids: CASRPGQGANEQYF. This chain connects TRBV2 to TRBJ2-7; TCRdb lists TRBD1, though no DNA is available to test this call. The CDR3 totals 14 residues. CDR1 is SNHLY and CDR2 is FYNNEI in the germline V gene.

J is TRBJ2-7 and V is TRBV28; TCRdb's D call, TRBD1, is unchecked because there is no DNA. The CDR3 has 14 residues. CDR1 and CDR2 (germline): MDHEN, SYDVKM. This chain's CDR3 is CASSGRDRRYEQYF.

The CDR3 reads CASSLELAGADTQYF. The chain carries TRBV7-2 and TRBJ2-3; TCRdb names TRBD2, which stays unverified in the absence of DNA. The CDR3 covers 15 residues. CDR1 is SGHTA and CDR2 is FQGNSA in the germline V gene.

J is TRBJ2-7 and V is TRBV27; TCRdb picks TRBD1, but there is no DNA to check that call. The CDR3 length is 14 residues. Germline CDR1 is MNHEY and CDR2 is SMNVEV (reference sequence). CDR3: CASSFGPVSYEQYF.

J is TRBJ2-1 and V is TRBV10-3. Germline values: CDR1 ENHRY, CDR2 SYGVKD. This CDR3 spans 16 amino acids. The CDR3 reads CAISESLTASYNEQFF.

This CDR3 reads CASSQLYQDNYVEQYF. The rearrangement joins TRBV14 to TRBJ2-7; TCRdb returns TRBD1, unconfirmable since there is no DNA. CDR1 and CDR2 from the germline V gene are SGHDN and FVKESK. CDR3 size: 16 residues.

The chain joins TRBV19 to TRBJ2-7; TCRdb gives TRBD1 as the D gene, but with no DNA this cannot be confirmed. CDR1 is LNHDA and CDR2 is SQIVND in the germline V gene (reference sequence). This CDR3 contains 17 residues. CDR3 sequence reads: CASSILDRQGHPYEQYF.

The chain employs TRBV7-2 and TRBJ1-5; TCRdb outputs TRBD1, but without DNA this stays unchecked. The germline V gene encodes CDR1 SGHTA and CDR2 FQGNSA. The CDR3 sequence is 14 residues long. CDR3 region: CASSLEQGNQPQHF.

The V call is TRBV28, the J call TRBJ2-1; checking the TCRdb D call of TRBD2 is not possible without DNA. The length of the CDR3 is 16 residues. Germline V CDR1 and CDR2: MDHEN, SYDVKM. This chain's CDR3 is CASRGRQNSGDNEQFF.

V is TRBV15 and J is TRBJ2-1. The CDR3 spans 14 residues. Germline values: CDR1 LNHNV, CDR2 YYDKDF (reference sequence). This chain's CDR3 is CATSRGSVNNEQFF.

The CDR3 region is CSVVNPTSGGNNEQFF. This sequence joins TRBV29-1 and TRBJ2-1; TCRdb designates TRBD2, a call that cannot be tested without DNA. This CDR3 region has 16 residues. Germline CDR1 and CDR2: SQVTM and ANQGSEA.

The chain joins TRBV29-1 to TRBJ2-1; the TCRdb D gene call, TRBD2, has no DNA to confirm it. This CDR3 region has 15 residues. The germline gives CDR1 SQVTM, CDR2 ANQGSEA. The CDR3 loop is CSVDGSPNSGNEQFF.

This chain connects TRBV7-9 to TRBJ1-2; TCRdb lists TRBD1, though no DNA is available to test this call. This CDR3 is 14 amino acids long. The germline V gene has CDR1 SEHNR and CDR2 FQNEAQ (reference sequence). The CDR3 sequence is CASSLSGGPNGYTF.

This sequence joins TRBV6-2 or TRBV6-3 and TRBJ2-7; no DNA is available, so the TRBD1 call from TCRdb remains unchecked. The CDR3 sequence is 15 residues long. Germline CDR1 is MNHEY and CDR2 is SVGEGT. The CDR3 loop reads CASHTSGQSTYEQYF.

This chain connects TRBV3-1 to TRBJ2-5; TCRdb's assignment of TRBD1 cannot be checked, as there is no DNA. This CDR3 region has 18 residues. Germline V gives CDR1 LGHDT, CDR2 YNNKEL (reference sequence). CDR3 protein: CASSQDRRTTGKEETQYF.

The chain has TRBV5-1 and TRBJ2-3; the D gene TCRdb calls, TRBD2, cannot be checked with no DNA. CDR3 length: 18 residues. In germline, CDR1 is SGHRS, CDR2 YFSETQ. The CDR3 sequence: CASSLVLAGGPSTDTQYF.